Presented here are 27 T cell receptor beta chains from one specimen sequenced in a study of siplizumab effects on memory and regulatory T cells. Clones were read by immunoSEQ multiplex PCR, and TCRdb kept only the in-frame ones, dropping some. This sample has some 120,000 clones, with roughly 94% found just once. The sample was non-Treg CD4+ T cells sorted from blood. These receptors originate from a human donor in good health.

This chain links TRBV4-2 with TRBJ2-2, with D possibly being TRBD1 (7 bases). Germline-derived CDR1 and CDR2 are LGHNA and YNFKEQ. The CDR3 is made up of 15 amino acids. Between the trimmed V and J ends, which lost 1 base and 4 bases, there was a span of 10 bases. The CDR3 protein is CASSQGQGGTGELFF. CDR3 in DNA: TGTGCCAGCAGCCAAGGTCAGGGGGGCACCGGGGAGCTGTTTTTT.

The chain links TRBV7-2 to TRBJ1-4; D possibly corresponds to TRBD1 (5 bases). Per the germline V gene, CDR1 is SGHTA and CDR2 is FQGNSA. This CDR3 has 15 amino acids. V was cut by 1 base and J by 13 bases, with 19 bases left in between. CDR3 sequence (DNA): TGTGCCAGCAGCTTAGTACCTGGGGCCGCCGGTGGACTGTTTTTT. This codes for CASSLVPGAAGGLFF.

The chain recombines TRBV9 with TRBJ1-3; 7 bases match TRBD1. The J segment lost 2 bases and the V segment lost 4 bases, leaving 3 bases of the junction unmatched. Looked up from germline, CDR1 is SGDLS and CDR2 is YYNGEE. The CDR3 consists of 14 residues. The CDR3 is CASSFQGAGNTIYF. The CDR3 region has the DNA TGTGCCAGCAGCTTCCAGGGGGCTGGAAACACCATATATTTT.

The chain employs TRBV5-6 and TRBJ2-2, with D tentatively TRBD1 (5 bases). The CDR3 loop spans 13 amino acids. V was shortened by 1 base and J by 6 bases, with 7 bases between the two germline ends. Germline CDR1 and CDR2: SGHDT and YYEEEE. In nucleotides, the CDR3 is TGTGCCAGCAGCTTGATAGGGGCCGGGGAGCTGTTTTTT. Amino acids: CASSLIGAGELFF.

The rearrangement joins TRBV7-9 to TRBJ2-7; D unresolved. V was clipped by 7 bases and J by 4 bases, with 8 bases between them. This CDR3 spans 11 amino acids. The germline V gene encodes CDR1 SEHNR and CDR2 FQNEAQ (reference sequence). The CDR3 region has the DNA TGTGCCAGCACCCCGGATTACGAGCAGTACTTC. It is translated as CASTPDYEQYF.

This clone showed up just once. The V gene is TRBV19, the J gene TRBJ1-5, with 7 bases that match TRBD1. J was trimmed by 4 bases and V by 6 bases; bases with no gene match: 9. This CDR3 region has 15 residues. Per germline, CDR1 LNHDA and CDR2 SQIVND (reference sequence). The CDR3, as DNA: TGTGCCAGTAGAATTCCGGGACAGACTAATCAGCCCCAGCATTTT. It codes for CASRIPGQTNQPQHF.

A note on this clone: Other nucleotide sequences from this sample produce the same CDR3. This sequence joins TRBV4-1 and TRBJ2-3; tentatively, D is TRBD1 or TRBD2 (7 bases each). Trimming took off 1 base at V and 5 bases at J, with 19 bases between the two ends. The CDR3 has 17 residues. Germline V CDR1 and CDR2: MGHRA, YSYEKL. The chain's CDR3 is CASSQGRVRGGGDTQYF. CDR3 sequence (DNA): TGCGCCAGCAGCCAAGGGAGAGTCAGGGGGGGTGGAGATACGCAGTATTTT.

The V call is TRBV11-3, the J call TRBJ1-3, with no clear D. Germline V gene lookup returns CDR1 SGHNT and CDR2 YENEEA. This CDR3 region has 16 residues. V was pared by 2 bases and J by 1 base, with 12 bases between. The CDR3 protein is CASSLSFPSSGNTIYF. The CDR3 bases are TGTGCCAGCAGCTTATCGTTTCCCAGTTCTGGAAACACCATATATTTT.

This chain uses TRBV19 with TRBJ2-3; 9 bases fit TRBD1. CDR3 length: 16 amino acids. V was pared by 6 bases and J by 2 bases, with 9 bases of the junction left unmatched. Germline V CDR1 and CDR2: LNHDA, SQIVND (reference sequence). The CDR3 sequence: CASSRYRDRDTDTQYF. Written as DNA, the CDR3 is TGTGCCAGTAGCCGGTACCGGGACAGGGACACAGATACGCAGTATTTT.

This rearrangement joins TRBV15 to TRBJ2-1, with 9 bases lining up with TRBD2. Germline V gives CDR1 LNHNV, CDR2 YYDKDF (reference sequence). The CDR3 is 16 amino acids. V gave up 2 bases and J gave up 0 bases; unmatched junction bases: 2. CDR3 in DNA: TGTGCCACCAGCAGAAATAGCGGGAGCTCCTACAATGAGCAGTTCTTC. Amino acid sequence: CATSRNSGSSYNEQFF.

The chain combines TRBV19 with TRBJ2-7; 11 nucleotides agree with TRBD1. From germline, CDR1 is LNHDA and CDR2 SQIVND (reference sequence). The length of the CDR3 is 15 residues. J gave up 3 bases and V 4 bases, and 5 bases lay outside the gene matches. The CDR3 coding sequence is TGTGCCAGTAGTAACCAGGGGACAGGGGGCTACGAGCAGTACTTC. Translating it yields CASSNQGTGGYEQYF.

V gene TRBV7-9 combines with J gene TRBJ2-7; the D is unclear. Trimming took 3 bases from V and 0 from J, leaving 6 bases between them. This CDR3 is built from 13 residues. CDR1 SEHNR and CDR2 FQNEAQ come from the germline V gene (reference sequence). The DNA for the CDR3 is TGTGCCAGCAGCTTGACCAGCTCCTACGAGCAGTACTTC. This gives the protein CASSLTSSYEQYF.

The rearrangement joins TRBV7-3 to TRBJ2-2; 7 bases agree with TRBD1. The CDR3 has 16 residues. From germline, CDR1 is SGHTA and CDR2 FQGTGA. The ends lost 5 bases at V and 1 base at J; junction bases unmatched: 7. CDR3 loop: CASSHKGTVNTGELFF. The CDR3 bases are TGTGCCAGCAGCCATAAGGGGACAGTGAACACCGGGGAGCTGTTTTTT.

The chain uses TRBV27 and TRBJ1-1, with 7 bases that match TRBD1. The trim removed 3 bases at V and 4 bases at J, leaving 5 bases unmatched. The CDR3 extends over 14 amino acids. CDR1 and CDR2 from the germline V gene are MNHEY and SMNVEV (reference sequence). DNA for the CDR3: TGTGCCAGCAGTTTGTCCAGGGGGTCCACTGAAGCTTTCTTT. This encodes CASSLSRGSTEAFF.

The J gene is TRBJ2-3, the V gene TRBV19; D ambiguous. Looked up from germline, CDR1 is LNHDA and CDR2 is SQIVND (reference sequence). CDR3 length: 14 residues. V was pared by 9 bases and J by 2 bases, with 15 bases between. The chain's CDR3 is CASLTPGSTDTQYF. The CDR3 DNA follows: TGTGCCAGCCTAACCCCCGGCTCCACAGATACGCAGTATTTT.

V gene TRBV6-6 combines with J gene TRBJ1-2; 10 bases are a match to TRBD1. The trim removed 6 bases at V and 4 bases at J, leaving 8 bases unmatched. Germline lookup yields CDR1 MNHNY and CDR2 SVGAGI (reference sequence). The CDR3 contains 15 residues. The CDR3 here is CASRSGTGAGYGYTF. The CDR3 DNA follows: TGTGCCAGCAGATCCGGGACAGGGGCTGGCTATGGCTACACCTTC.

This clone was seen only once. This chain connects TRBV6-5 to TRBJ2-7; weak D call: TRBD1 (6 bases). V dropped 5 bases and J dropped 5 bases, with 16 bases sitting between them. CDR1 and CDR2 from the germline V gene are MNHEY and SVGAGI. CDR3 length: 14 amino acids. The CDR3 DNA is TGTGCCAGCAGTGCGGCCAACAGGGTCCACGAGCAGTACTTC. It codes for CASSAANRVHEQYF.

The chain is built from TRBV5-4 and TRBJ1-2, with D unresolved. Trimming pared 1 base from V and 8 bases from J, leaving 9 bases between. CDR1 and CDR2 from the germline V gene are SGHNT and YYREEE (reference sequence). This CDR3 is 12 amino acids long. The CDR3 DNA reads TGTGCCAGCAGCTTGTTACAAACCGGCTACACCTTC. This codes for CASSLLQTGYTF. The whole variable domain, remainder taken from reference TRBV5-4 and TRBJ1-2, is ETGVTQSPTHLIKTRGQQVTLRCSSQSGHNTVSWYQQALGQGPQFIFQYYREEENGRGNFPPRFSGLQFPNYSSELNVNALELDDSALYLCASSLLQTGYTFGSGTRLTVV.

The chain couples TRBV4-1 to TRBJ1-1; D not resolved. The ends were cut back, 3 bases at V and 4 bases at J, with 12 bases in the middle. CDR1 is MGHRA and CDR2 is YSYEKL in the germline V gene. The CDR3 sequence is 14 residues long. CDR3 sequence reads: CASSHLPRITEAFF. The CDR3 DNA follows: TGCGCCAGCAGCCACCTCCCTCGGATCACTGAAGCTTTCTTT.

The V call is TRBV15, the J call TRBJ1-2, with 7 nucleotides matching TRBD1. The CDR3 is 14 amino acids. The V gene end was trimmed by 5 bases and the J gene end by 4 bases; junction bases not matched to a gene: 7. CDR1 and CDR2 from the germline V gene are LNHNV and YYDKDF (reference sequence). The CDR3 loop reads CATSVRTGSYGYTF. The CDR3 DNA reads as TGTGCCACCAGCGTACGGACAGGCTCCTATGGCTACACCTTC.

The chain carries TRBV14 and TRBJ1-4; D is possibly TRBD1 (5 bases). Germline CDR1 SGHDN, CDR2 FVKESK. Trimming removed 2 bases at V and 14 bases at J, with 27 bases between. This CDR3 comprises 17 residues. CDR3 in amino acids: CASSQFPGSGEEAKLFF. CDR3 DNA sequence: TGTGCCAGCAGCCAATTCCCGGGGTCGGGGGAGGAGGCAAAGCTGTTTTTT.

The gene calls are TRBV5-1 and TRBJ2-1, with 7 bases identical to TRBD2. Trimming removed 6 bases from V and 3 bases from J; junction bases left unmatched: 6. This CDR3 is 14 amino acids long. The germline gives CDR1 SGHRS, CDR2 YFSETQ. CDR3 DNA sequence: TGCGCCAGCAAGCGGGACGGGAGCTACAATGAGCAGTTCTTC. Translating gives CASKRDGSYNEQFF.

This chain joins TRBV2 and TRBJ2-7; D might be TRBD2 (6 bases). Germline lookup yields CDR1 SNHLY and CDR2 FYNNEI. The CDR3 runs 15 residues. Trimming stripped 7 bases from V and 4 bases from J, with 20 bases between. The DNA of the CDR3 is TGTGCCAGCAATAAAGCGGGCCAGCCGGAGTACGAGCAGTACTTC. Its protein product is CASNKAGQPEYEQYF. The entire variable domain, with the rest obtained from reference TRBV2 and TRBJ2-7, is as follows: EPEVTQTPSHQVTQMGQEVILRCVPISNHLYFYWYRQILGQKVEFLVSFYNNEISEKSEIFDDQFSVERPDGSNFTLKIRSTKLEDSAMYFCASNKAGQPEYEQYFGPGTRLTVT.

V is TRBV9 and J is TRBJ2-3; 8 bases map to TRBD2. Germline values: CDR1 SGDLS, CDR2 YYNGEE. The CDR3 covers 16 residues. V was pared by 4 bases and J by 0 bases, with 7 bases of the junction left unmatched. CDR3 residues: CASSISGRTSTDTQYF. DNA for the CDR3: TGTGCCAGCAGCATCAGCGGGAGAACTAGCACAGATACGCAGTATTTT.

This clone was found once. The V and J genes are TRBV7-9 and TRBJ2-1; TRBD1 agrees at 8 bases. The CDR3 is 18 residues long. Germline V gene lookup returns CDR1 SEHNR and CDR2 FQNEAQ (reference sequence). Trimming at V came to 2 bases and at J to 0 bases, leaving 9 bases not matched to a gene. CDR3: CASSLRAGQVSSYNEQFF. The CDR3 DNA is TGTGCCAGCAGCTTAAGGGCGGGACAGGTTAGCTCCTACAATGAGCAGTTCTTC. The whole variable domain, remainder taken from reference TRBV7-9 and TRBJ2-1, is DTGVSQNPRHKITKRGQNVTFRCDPISEHNRLYWYRQTLGQGPEFLTYFQNEAQLEKSRLLSDRFSAERPKGSFSTLEIQRTEQGDSAMYLCASSLRAGQVSSYNEQFFGPGTRLTVL.

The chain has TRBV6-1 and TRBJ2-7, with 9 bases aligning to TRBD2. Germline V lookup: CDR1 MNHNS, CDR2 SASEGT. The CDR3 is 13 amino acids. V dropped 6 bases and J dropped 1; count of bases not matched to a gene: 1. CDR3 loop: CASRTSGSYEQYF. The CDR3 nucleotides read TGTGCCAGCAGGACTAGCGGTTCCTACGAGCAGTACTTC.

The chain employs TRBV10-3 and TRBJ1-2, with a tentative D call TRBD1 (5 bases). The V gene lost 0 bases and the J gene lost 4 bases, with 12 bases spanning the gap. The CDR3 is 15 residues long. Germline V gene data show CDR1 as ENHRY and CDR2 as SYGVKD. The CDR3, as DNA: TGTGCCATCAGTGAGTCTAGACAGTCCTTCTATGGCTACACCTTC. It translates to CAISESRQSFYGYTF.